This T cell receptor (beta chain) was captured in a study of shared clonotypes between healthy human individuals. Study as a whole: Researchers assigned three CD4 naive, three CD4 memory, two CD8 naive and one CD8 memory plate to each donor. Regarding the study as a whole: Rarefaction exposed incomplete sorted-subset sequencing despite large depth.

Points on this clone: Its antigen remains unknown.

TCRdb's table, derived via immunoSEQ multiplex PCR, lists solely in-frame clones and lacks some. The sample gives 2 million to 3 million clones, 93% of which show up once; 0.36% is in the top ten. CDR3 length: 15 residues. From germline, CDR1 is LGHNA and CDR2 YSLEER. V was pared by 0 bases and J by 8 bases, with 16 bases between. The origin of this receptor is a man aged 18 to 35 in good health. Some clones in this sample may be carry-over from other donors' samples. The rearrangement links TRBV4-3 to TRBJ1-2; no clear D gene. The sequenced sample was naive CD4+ T cells from PBMCs. The sample's subset: CD45RA+ positively selected. The CDR3 protein is CASSQDLGRDGGYTF. In nucleotides, the CDR3 is TGCGCCAGCAGCCAAGATCTTGGAAGGGATGGCGGCTACACCTTC.